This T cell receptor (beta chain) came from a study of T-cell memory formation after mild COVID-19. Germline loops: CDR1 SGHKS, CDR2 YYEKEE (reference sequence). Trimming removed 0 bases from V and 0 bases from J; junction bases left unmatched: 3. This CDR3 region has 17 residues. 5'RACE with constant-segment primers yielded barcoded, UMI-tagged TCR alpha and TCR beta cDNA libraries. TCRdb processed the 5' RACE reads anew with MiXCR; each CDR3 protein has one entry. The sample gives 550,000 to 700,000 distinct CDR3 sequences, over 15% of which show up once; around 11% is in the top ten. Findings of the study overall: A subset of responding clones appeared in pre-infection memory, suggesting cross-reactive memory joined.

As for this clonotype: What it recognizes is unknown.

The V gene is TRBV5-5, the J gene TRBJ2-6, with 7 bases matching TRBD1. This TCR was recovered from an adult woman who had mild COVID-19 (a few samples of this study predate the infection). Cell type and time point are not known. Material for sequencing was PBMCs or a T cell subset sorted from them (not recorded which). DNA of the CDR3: TGTGCCAGCAGCTTGGACAGGGGCCGCTCTGGGGCCAACGTCCTGACTTTC. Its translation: CASSLDRGRSGANVLTF.